These T cell receptor beta chains were read from a single sample in a study of blood T cell repertoires in COVID-19. Only in-frame clones appear in the TCRdb table, and some are missing; sequencing was by immunoSEQ multiplex PCR. This table has about 110,000 clones, around three quarters appearing once. The sample was peripheral blood. The receptors stem from a human donor in a cohort sampled during active or convalescent COVID-19. The CDR3 runs from the conserved cysteine through the conserved F or W. A D gene is named only where the DNA matches it firmly. Rows give clone size only sometimes, using once, few, many, or a class for an expanded clone.

CDR3 protein	CDR3 DNA	J gene	D gene	clone size	CDR3 length	V gene
CASSFFGGPVEQFF	TGTGCCAGCAGCTTCTTTGGAGGGCCAGTTGAGCAGTTCTTC	TRBJ2-1	.	.	14	TRBV7-9
CASTGTGTYEQYF	TGTGCCAGCACCGGGACAGGGACCTACGAGCAGTACTTC	TRBJ2-7	TRBD1	once	13	TRBV12-3/TRBV12-4
CASSTQGRHNEQFF	TGTGCCAGCAGTACACAGGGGAGGCACAATGAGCAGTTCTTC	TRBJ2-1	.	.	14	TRBV27
CATAGDYNYGYTF	TGTGCCACGGCAGGGGACTATAACTATGGCTACACCTTC	TRBJ1-2	.	few	13	TRBV19
CASSVDAAGVPYNEQFF	TGTGCCAGCAGCGTAGACGCCGCAGGGGTTCCCTACAATGAGCAGTTCTTC	TRBJ2-1	.	.	17	TRBV9
CASSQDRRANYGYTF	TGCGCCAGCAGCCAAGACCGCAGGGCGAACTATGGCTACACCTTC	TRBJ1-2	.	once	15	TRBV4-1
CASSYSNEGTQYF	TGTGCCAGCAGTTACTCGAATGAGGGTACGCAGTATTTT	TRBJ2-3	.	once	13	TRBV6-5
CAISEPTGLNTGELFF	TGTGCCATCAGTGAGCCGACAGGGCTGAACACCGGGGAGCTGTTTTTT	TRBJ2-2	TRBD1	.	16	TRBV10-3
CASSQRDIPYEQYF	TGTGCCAGCAGCCAACGGGACATTCCCTACGAGCAGTACTTC	TRBJ2-7	.	few	14	TRBV7-9
CASSYSGGVGQPQHF	TGTGCCAGCAGTTACTCGGGGGGGGTGGGTCAGCCCCAGCATTTT	TRBJ1-5	.	.	15	TRBV6-6
CASSQVGGGSTDTQYF	TGCGCCAGCAGCCAAGTCGGCGGGGGGAGCACAGATACGCAGTATTTT	TRBJ2-3	TRBD2	.	16	TRBV4-3
CASSSPSGARGYTF	TGTGCCAGCAGTTCCCCCTCAGGGGCGCGAGGCTACACCTTC	TRBJ1-2	.	.	14	TRBV28
CASISGANYGYTF	TGTGCCAGCATTTCAGGGGCAAACTATGGCTACACCTTC	TRBJ1-2	.	.	13	TRBV2
CASSQRQGRFGEQYF	TGTGCCAGCAGCCAAAGACAGGGTAGGTTTGGCGAGCAGTACTTC	TRBJ2-7	TRBD1	.	15	TRBV14
CASNPGRLAGADTQYF	TGTGCCAGTAATCCAGGGAGACTAGCGGGAGCAGATACGCAGTATTTT	TRBJ2-3	TRBD2	.	16	TRBV19
CASSQTRPIIHHNSPLHF	TGTGCCAGCAGCCAGACACGTCCCATCATACATCATAATTCACCCCTCCACTTT	TRBJ1-6	.	once	18	TRBV3-1/TRBV3-2
CASSPLSRETQYF	TGTGCCAGCAGCCCTTTGAGTCGGGAGACCCAGTACTTC	TRBJ2-5	.	.	13	TRBV5-6
CASRGHTTNEKLFF	TGTGCCAGCAGGGGACATACAACTAATGAAAAACTGTTTTTT	TRBJ1-4	.	.	14	TRBV6-5
CASSIGGGGTRQYF	TGTGCCAGTAGTATAGGGGGCGGGGGTACCCGCCAGTACTTC	TRBJ2-5	TRBD2	.	14	TRBV19
CASSLFVGSGGNEQFF	TGTGCCAGCAGTTTATTTGTCGGGAGTGGGGGAAATGAGCAGTTCTTC	TRBJ2-1	.	few	16	TRBV28
CASSVGTGQGYEQFF	TGTGCCAGCAGCGTCGGGACAGGGCAAGGCTATGAGCAGTTCTTC	TRBJ2-1	TRBD1	.	15	TRBV9
CASSGDRADEQFF	TGTGCCAGCAGCGGGGACAGGGCGGATGAGCAGTTCTTC	TRBJ2-1	TRBD1	.	13	TRBV5-4
CASSPRLTGGTDTQYF	TGTGCCAGCTCACCCCGCCTAACCGGGGGAACAGATACGCAGTATTTT	TRBJ2-3	.	.	16	TRBV18
CASGTSGNIQYF	TGTGCCAGCGGGACTAGCGGAAACATTCAGTACTTC	TRBJ2-4	TRBD2	once	12	TRBV2
CASSYVSGSGNTIYF	TGTGCCAGCAGTTATGTTTCGGGGAGTGGAAACACCATATATTTT	TRBJ1-3	.	.	15	TRBV6-5
CASARGTSNQPQHF	TGTGCCAGCGCCCGGGGGACTAGCAATCAGCCCCAGCATTTT	TRBJ1-5	.	.	14	TRBV6-5
CASSVDLLGVNYGYTF	TGTGCCAGCAGCGTAGACCTTTTAGGGGTAAACTATGGCTACACCTTC	TRBJ1-2	.	.	16	TRBV9
CATTRQGLNEQFF	TGTGCCACCACCCGACAGGGGCTCAATGAGCAGTTCTTC	TRBJ2-1	TRBD1	.	13	TRBV2
CASSQVELAGSAEQFF	TGTGCCAGCAGCCAAGTGGAGCTAGCGGGGTCGGCTGAGCAGTTCTTC	TRBJ2-1	TRBD2	.	16	TRBV4-2
CASSSAGTDYGYTF	TGTGCCAGCAGTTCGGCCGGGACTGACTATGGCTACACCTTC	TRBJ1-2	.	.	14	TRBV27
CASSFGDRDEQYF	TGCGCCAGCAGCTTCGGAGACAGGGACGAGCAGTACTTC	TRBJ2-7	TRBD1	.	13	TRBV5-1
CASRYGTGGIDEQYF	TGTGCCAGCAGATACGGGACAGGGGGCATCGACGAGCAGTACTTC	TRBJ2-7	TRBD1	.	15	TRBV6-5
CASHQYRDTGLSGYTF	TGTGCCAGCCACCAGTACAGGGATACTGGGCTCTCTGGCTACACCTTC	TRBJ1-2	.	.	16	TRBV28
CATVDSGNYEQYF	TGTGCCACCGTGGACAGCGGAAACTACGAGCAGTACTTC	TRBJ2-7	.	.	13	TRBV28